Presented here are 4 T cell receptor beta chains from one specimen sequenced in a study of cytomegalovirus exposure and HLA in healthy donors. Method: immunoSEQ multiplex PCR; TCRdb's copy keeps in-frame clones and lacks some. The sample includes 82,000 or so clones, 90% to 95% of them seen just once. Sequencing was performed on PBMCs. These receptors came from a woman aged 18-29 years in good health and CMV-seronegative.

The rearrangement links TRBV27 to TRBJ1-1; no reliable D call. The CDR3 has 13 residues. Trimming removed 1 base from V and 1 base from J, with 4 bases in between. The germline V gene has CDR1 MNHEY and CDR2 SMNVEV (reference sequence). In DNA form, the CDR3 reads TGTGCCAGCAGTTTATTCGGGAACACTGAAGCTTTCTTT. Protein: CASSLFGNTEAFF.

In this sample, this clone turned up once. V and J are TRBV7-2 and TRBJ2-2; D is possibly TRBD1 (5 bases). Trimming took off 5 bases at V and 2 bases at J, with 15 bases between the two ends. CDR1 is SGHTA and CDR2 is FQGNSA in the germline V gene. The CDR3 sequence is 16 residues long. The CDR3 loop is CASSATGYLNTGELFF. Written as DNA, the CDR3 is TGTGCCAGCAGCGCTACAGGTTACCTCAACACCGGGGAGCTGTTTTTT.

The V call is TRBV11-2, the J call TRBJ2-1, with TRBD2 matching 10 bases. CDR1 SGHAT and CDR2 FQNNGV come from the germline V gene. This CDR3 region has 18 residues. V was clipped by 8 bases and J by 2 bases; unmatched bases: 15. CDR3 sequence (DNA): TGTGCCAGCGGGGGTAGCGGGGGGTTCAACGTCCCCTACAATGAGCAGTTCTTC. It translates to CASGGSGGFNVPYNEQFF.

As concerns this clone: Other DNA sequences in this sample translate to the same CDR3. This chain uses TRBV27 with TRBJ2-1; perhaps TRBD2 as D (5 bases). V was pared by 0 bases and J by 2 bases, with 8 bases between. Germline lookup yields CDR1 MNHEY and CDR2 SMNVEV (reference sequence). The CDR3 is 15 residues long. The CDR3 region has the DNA TGTGCCAGCAGTTTATCGGCGGGCGCCTACAATGAGCAGTTCTTC. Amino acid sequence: CASSLSAGAYNEQFF.